Listed below are T cell receptor beta chains from one sample, sequenced in a study of blood T cell repertoires in COVID-19. Clones were read by immunoSEQ multiplex PCR, and TCRdb kept only the in-frame ones, dropping some. The sample records 140,000 to 150,000 clones, around 89% being singletons. Material for sequencing was peripheral blood. The receptors come from a woman aged 55-70 years with active COVID-19. The CDR3 runs from the conserved cysteine through the conserved F or W. The order of the fields is CDR3 length, clone size, D gene, V gene, J gene, CDR3 protein, CDR3 DNA. The D gene is left open where the match is weak. Size is stated for part of the rows, as once, few or many counts, or as a class when the clone is expanded.

cdr3_length: 15
clone_size: few
d_call: TRBD1
v_call: TRBV18
j_call: TRBJ1-5
cdr3_aa: CASSNTGGGGQPQHF
cdr3_nt: TGTGCCAGCTCAAACACAGGGGGCGGCGGGCAGCCCCAGCATTTT

cdr3_length: 16
clone_size: .
d_call: .
v_call: TRBV5-5
j_call: TRBJ2-1
cdr3_aa: CASSFELASSYNEQFF
cdr3_nt: TGTGCCAGCAGCTTTGAATTAGCGTCCTCCTACAATGAGCAGTTCTTC

cdr3_length: 18
clone_size: .
d_call: .
v_call: TRBV28
j_call: TRBJ2-5
cdr3_aa: CASSLSDILWRPPKTQYF
cdr3_nt: TGTGCCAGCAGTTTATCCGACATTCTGTGGAGGCCCCCGAAGACCCAGTACTTC

cdr3_length: 17
clone_size: few
d_call: .
v_call: TRBV7-2
j_call: TRBJ2-3
cdr3_aa: CASSLASTGLHTDTQYF
cdr3_nt: TGTGCCAGCAGCTTAGCCTCCACGGGTTTACACACAGATACGCAGTATTTT

cdr3_length: 15
clone_size: .
d_call: TRBD1
v_call: TRBV6-1
j_call: TRBJ2-2
cdr3_aa: CASSDRQGRTGELFF
cdr3_nt: TGTGCCAGCAGTGATCGACAGGGGCGAACCGGGGAGCTGTTTTTT

cdr3_length: 17
clone_size: .
d_call: .
v_call: TRBV4-3
j_call: TRBJ1-3
cdr3_aa: CASSQDQQWASGNTIYF
cdr3_nt: TGCGCCAGCAGCCAAGATCAACAATGGGCCTCTGGAAACACCATATATTTT

cdr3_length: 16
clone_size: .
d_call: .
v_call: TRBV28
j_call: TRBJ2-1
cdr3_aa: CASSYHPERVYNEQFF
cdr3_nt: TGTGCCAGCAGTTACCACCCCGAGCGGGTCTACAATGAGCAGTTCTTC

cdr3_length: 12
clone_size: .
d_call: .
v_call: TRBV29-1
j_call: TRBJ1-2
cdr3_aa: CSVGQANYGYTF
cdr3_nt: TGCAGCGTTGGACAGGCTAACTATGGCTACACCTTC

cdr3_length: 14
clone_size: .
d_call: .
v_call: TRBV28
j_call: TRBJ1-1
cdr3_aa: CASSPGQLNTEAFF
cdr3_nt: TGTGCCAGCAGCCCCGGACAGTTGAACACTGAAGCTTTCTTT

cdr3_length: 14
clone_size: .
d_call: .
v_call: TRBV7-9
j_call: TRBJ1-1
cdr3_aa: CASSLEQENTEAFF
cdr3_nt: TGTGCCAGCAGCTTAGAACAGGAGAACACTGAAGCTTTCTTT

cdr3_length: 13
clone_size: once
d_call: .
v_call: TRBV28
j_call: TRBJ2-3
cdr3_aa: CASSLVGADTQYF
cdr3_nt: TGTGCCAGCAGTTTAGTAGGGGCGGATACGCAGTATTTT

cdr3_length: 15
clone_size: .
d_call: TRBD2
v_call: TRBV11-2
j_call: TRBJ2-5
cdr3_aa: CATRLAGSSQETQYF
cdr3_nt: TGTGCCACCCGACTAGCGGGATCATCACAAGAGACCCAGTACTTC

cdr3_length: 17
clone_size: .
d_call: TRBD1
v_call: TRBV10-3
j_call: TRBJ2-7
cdr3_aa: CAISSYGQGARAYEQYF
cdr3_nt: TGTGCCATCAGTTCCTACGGACAGGGTGCCAGGGCCTACGAGCAGTACTTC

cdr3_length: 12
clone_size: few
d_call: .
v_call: TRBV15
j_call: TRBJ1-2
cdr3_aa: CATSRDGYGYTF
cdr3_nt: TGTGCCACCAGCAGAGACGGGTATGGCTACACCTTC

cdr3_length: 15
clone_size: .
d_call: .
v_call: TRBV4-2
j_call: TRBJ2-1
cdr3_aa: CASSRHSGSYNEQFF
cdr3_nt: TGTGCCAGCAGCCGTCATTCCGGGAGCTACAATGAGCAGTTCTTC

cdr3_length: 13
clone_size: .
d_call: .
v_call: TRBV20-1
j_call: TRBJ2-1
cdr3_aa: CSASGGSHNEQFF
cdr3_nt: TGCAGTGCTAGTGGCGGGTCCCACAATGAGCAGTTCTTC

cdr3_length: 19
clone_size: .
d_call: .
v_call: TRBV7-9
j_call: TRBJ1-6
cdr3_aa: CASSLGGYNQYSYNSPLHF
cdr3_nt: TGTGCCAGCAGCTTAGGGGGCTACAACCAATACTCCTATAATTCACCCCTCCACTTT

cdr3_length: 16
clone_size: .
d_call: .
v_call: TRBV28
j_call: TRBJ1-1
cdr3_aa: CASSPDTGPIDTEAFF
cdr3_nt: TGTGCCAGCAGTCCTGATACAGGGCCGATAGACACTGAAGCTTTCTTT

cdr3_length: 11
clone_size: once
d_call: .
v_call: TRBV24-1
j_call: TRBJ2-7
cdr3_aa: CATSRGREQYF
cdr3_nt: TGTGCCACCAGTCGTGGTCGGGAGCAGTACTTC

cdr3_length: 16
clone_size: .
d_call: .
v_call: TRBV5-1
j_call: TRBJ2-5
cdr3_aa: CASSLIPRTNQETQYF
cdr3_nt: TGCGCCAGCAGCTTGATTCCTCGGACTAACCAAGAGACCCAGTACTTC

cdr3_length: 13
clone_size: .
d_call: TRBD1
v_call: TRBV29-1
j_call: TRBJ1-2
cdr3_aa: CSVKTGSNYGYTF
cdr3_nt: TGCAGCGTAAAGACAGGGTCTAACTATGGCTACACCTTC

cdr3_length: 17
clone_size: .
d_call: TRBD1
v_call: TRBV6-6
j_call: TRBJ1-4
cdr3_aa: CASSRMVPGQGNEKLFF
cdr3_nt: TGTGCCAGCAGTCGTATGGTTCCGGGACAGGGAAATGAAAAACTGTTTTTT

cdr3_length: 13
clone_size: few
d_call: TRBD1
v_call: TRBV19
j_call: TRBJ1-1
cdr3_aa: CASNPRGRTEAFF
cdr3_nt: TGTGCCAGTAATCCCAGGGGGCGCACTGAAGCTTTCTTT

cdr3_length: 15
clone_size: .
d_call: .
v_call: TRBV6-5
j_call: TRBJ2-5
cdr3_aa: CASIVQESYQETQYF
cdr3_nt: TGTGCCAGCATCGTACAGGAATCGTACCAAGAGACCCAGTACTTC

cdr3_length: 14
clone_size: .
d_call: .
v_call: TRBV28
j_call: TRBJ1-5
cdr3_aa: CASSTRRDNQPQHF
cdr3_nt: TGTGCCAGCTCTACCCGACGGGACAATCAGCCCCAGCATTTT

cdr3_length: 14
clone_size: .
d_call: .
v_call: TRBV6-5
j_call: TRBJ2-1
cdr3_aa: CASSYSMGRAGQFF
cdr3_nt: TGTGCCAGCAGTTACTCGATGGGCAGGGCCGGGCAGTTCTTC

cdr3_length: 17
clone_size: .
d_call: TRBD2
v_call: TRBV6-6
j_call: TRBJ2-1
cdr3_aa: CASSPTWGTSPINEQFF
cdr3_nt: TGTGCCAGCAGTCCGACGTGGGGGACTAGCCCCATCAATGAGCAGTTCTTC

cdr3_length: 14
clone_size: .
d_call: .
v_call: TRBV28
j_call: TRBJ1-2
cdr3_aa: CASSLVSNLSGYTF
cdr3_nt: TGTGCCAGCAGTTTAGTGTCGAACCTGAGTGGCTACACCTTC

cdr3_length: 19
clone_size: .
d_call: TRBD2
v_call: TRBV28
j_call: TRBJ2-7
cdr3_aa: CASKIGQAFSGSPPYEQYF
cdr3_nt: TGTGCCAGCAAAATCGGACAGGCTTTTAGCGGGAGTCCCCCCTACGAGCAGTACTTC

cdr3_length: 14
clone_size: .
d_call: .
v_call: TRBV18
j_call: TRBJ1-5
cdr3_aa: CASSLDRQNQPQHF
cdr3_nt: TGTGCCAGCTCCCTGGACAGACAGAATCAGCCCCAGCATTTT

cdr3_length: 19
clone_size: .
d_call: TRBD2
v_call: TRBV7-9
j_call: TRBJ2-2
cdr3_aa: CASSPYVGLGTSGTGELFF
cdr3_nt: TGTGCCAGCAGCCCTTATGTGGGACTCGGGACTAGCGGAACCGGGGAGCTGTTTTTT

cdr3_length: 13
clone_size: .
d_call: TRBD1
v_call: TRBV6-5
j_call: TRBJ2-2
cdr3_aa: CATYRGLTGELFF
cdr3_nt: TGTGCCACATACAGGGGGCTGACCGGGGAGCTGTTTTTT

cdr3_length: 11
clone_size: once
d_call: .
v_call: TRBV19
j_call: TRBJ1-1
cdr3_aa: CASSLSFEAFF
cdr3_nt: TGTGCCAGTAGTCTGTCTTTTGAAGCTTTCTTT

cdr3_length: 14
clone_size: .
d_call: TRBD1
v_call: TRBV27
j_call: TRBJ2-1
cdr3_aa: CASSRNRGSDEQFF
cdr3_nt: TGTGCCAGCAGTCGTAACAGGGGGTCGGATGAGCAGTTCTTC

cdr3_length: 16
clone_size: .
d_call: .
v_call: TRBV7-2
j_call: TRBJ1-5
cdr3_aa: CASSSGLWQGPQPQHF
cdr3_nt: TGTGCCAGCAGCTCCGGGCTATGGCAGGGGCCTCAGCCCCAGCATTTT

cdr3_length: 16
clone_size: once
d_call: TRBD1
v_call: TRBV7-6
j_call: TRBJ2-1
cdr3_aa: CASSPGQGYSYNEQFF
cdr3_nt: TGTGCCAGCAGCCCGGGACAGGGGTACTCCTACAATGAGCAGTTCTTC

cdr3_length: 13
clone_size: .
d_call: .
v_call: TRBV30
j_call: TRBJ1-5
cdr3_aa: CAWRGQQNQPQHF
cdr3_nt: TGTGCCTGGAGGGGGCAACAGAATCAGCCCCAGCATTTT

cdr3_length: 19
clone_size: .
d_call: .
v_call: TRBV11-2
j_call: TRBJ2-4
cdr3_aa: CASSLGGAAALNTKNIQYF
cdr3_nt: TGTGCCAGCAGCTTAGGGGGAGCAGCGGCCCTTAATACCAAAAACATTCAGTACTTC

cdr3_length: 15
clone_size: .
d_call: .
v_call: TRBV2
j_call: TRBJ2-3
cdr3_aa: CASIDLGHNTDTQYF
cdr3_nt: TGTGCCAGCATTGATTTGGGACACAACACAGATACGCAGTATTTT

cdr3_length: 14
clone_size: .
d_call: .
v_call: TRBV5-1
j_call: TRBJ1-2
cdr3_aa: CASSTGQLVYGYTF
cdr3_nt: TGCGCCAGCAGCACCGGACAGTTGGTCTATGGCTACACCTTC

cdr3_length: 15
clone_size: .
d_call: TRBD1
v_call: TRBV24-1
j_call: TRBJ1-4
cdr3_aa: CATSDFGQGYEKLFF
cdr3_nt: TGTGCCACCAGTGATTTCGGACAGGGGTATGAAAAACTGTTTTTT

cdr3_length: 15
clone_size: .
d_call: TRBD2
v_call: TRBV7-2
j_call: TRBJ2-1
cdr3_aa: CASSHTSGGYNEQFF
cdr3_nt: TGTGCCAGCAGCCACACTAGCGGGGGGTACAATGAGCAGTTCTTC

cdr3_length: 13
clone_size: .
d_call: TRBD1
v_call: TRBV6-2/TRBV6-3
j_call: TRBJ2-4
cdr3_aa: CASSDRGQDIQYF
cdr3_nt: TGTGCCAGCAGCGACAGGGGGCAGGACATTCAGTACTTC

cdr3_length: 15
clone_size: .
d_call: TRBD1
v_call: TRBV6-2/TRBV6-3
j_call: TRBJ1-6
cdr3_aa: CASSYRDRGYSPLHF
cdr3_nt: TGTGCCAGCAGTTACCGGGACAGGGGTTATTCACCCCTCCACTTT

cdr3_length: 14
clone_size: .
d_call: TRBD1
v_call: TRBV7-2
j_call: TRBJ2-2
cdr3_aa: CASSSTTGVGELFF
cdr3_nt: TGTGCCAGCAGCTCGACAACAGGGGTCGGGGAGCTGTTTTTT

cdr3_length: 11
clone_size: .
d_call: .
v_call: TRBV5-6
j_call: TRBJ1-4
cdr3_aa: CASSSPGKLFF
cdr3_nt: TGTGCCAGCAGCTCACCCGGAAAACTGTTTTTT

cdr3_length: 20
clone_size: .
d_call: TRBD2
v_call: TRBV7-6
j_call: TRBJ2-2
cdr3_aa: CASSVRTSTTSSRSTGELFF
cdr3_nt: TGTGCCAGCAGCGTGAGGACTAGTACCACATCGAGTAGGAGCACCGGGGAGCTGTTTTTT

cdr3_length: 14
clone_size: .
d_call: .
v_call: TRBV30
j_call: TRBJ1-5
cdr3_aa: CAWRGQGWGQPQHF
cdr3_nt: TGTGCCTGGAGAGGCCAGGGGTGGGGTCAGCCCCAGCATTTT

cdr3_length: 17
clone_size: once
d_call: .
v_call: TRBV3-1/TRBV3-2
j_call: TRBJ1-1
cdr3_aa: CASSQGEAGAKNTEAFF
cdr3_nt: TGTGCCAGCAGCCAAGGAGAGGCAGGGGCGAAGAACACTGAAGCTTTCTTT

cdr3_length: 15
clone_size: .
d_call: TRBD2
v_call: TRBV3-1/TRBV3-2
j_call: TRBJ2-1
cdr3_aa: CASSQGGLAGGSQFF
cdr3_nt: TGTGCCAGCAGCCAAGGGGGACTAGCGGGAGGGTCGCAGTTCTTC

cdr3_length: 15
clone_size: .
d_call: .
v_call: TRBV7-2
j_call: TRBJ1-3
cdr3_aa: CASSRTSGAGNTIYF
cdr3_nt: TGTGCCAGCAGCAGGACCAGCGGGGCTGGAAACACCATATATTTT

cdr3_length: 16
clone_size: few
d_call: TRBD1
v_call: TRBV27
j_call: TRBJ2-7
cdr3_aa: CASSFRTGTGLDEQYF
cdr3_nt: TGTGCCAGCAGTTTCCGAACCGGGACAGGGCTCGACGAGCAGTACTTC